The rows below give T cell receptor beta chains drawn from one sample of a study of blood T cell repertoires in COVID-19. Generated by immunoSEQ multiplex PCR, the TCRdb table keeps only in-frame clones and is missing some. The profile shows some 87,000 clones, about four fifths of them singletons. What was sequenced was peripheral blood. Every receptor here comes from a woman older than 75 with active or convalescent COVID-19. The CDR3 runs from the conserved cysteine through the conserved F or W. Fields, in order: V gene, clone size, J gene, D gene, CDR3 DNA, CDR3 protein. The D gene is left open where the match is weak. Only some rows state a clone size, as once, few, many or a class for expanded clones.

V gene: TRBV24-1
clone size: -
J gene: TRBJ1-1
D gene: -
CDR3 DNA: TGTGCCACCAGTGATTTGGGGGGGGCAAGGTCTAAATTGAACACTGAAGCTTTCTTT
CDR3 protein: CATSDLGGARSKLNTEAFF

V gene: TRBV2
clone size: -
J gene: TRBJ1-2
D gene: TRBD1
CDR3 DNA: TGTGCCAGCAGTGAAGAAGACAGGGGTGGCTACACCTTC
CDR3 protein: CASSEEDRGGYTF

V gene: TRBV7-2
clone size: -
J gene: TRBJ1-1
D gene: TRBD1
CDR3 DNA: TGTGCCAGCAGCTTAACCGCGACAGGGGGGAACACTGAAGCTTTCTTT
CDR3 protein: CASSLTATGGNTEAFF

V gene: TRBV2
clone size: once
J gene: TRBJ1-2
D gene: TRBD1
CDR3 DNA: TGTGCCAGCAGGCCTAGGACAGGGGGCGACTATGGCTACACCTTC
CDR3 protein: CASRPRTGGDYGYTF

V gene: TRBV7-9
clone size: once
J gene: TRBJ1-3
D gene: -
CDR3 DNA: TGTGCCAGCAGCTTAGAGACAGGAAACACCATATATTTT
CDR3 protein: CASSLETGNTIYF

V gene: TRBV7-6
clone size: few
J gene: TRBJ1-2
D gene: TRBD1
CDR3 DNA: TGTGCCAGCAGCCCCGGAGAGACAGGGCTCGTGGGCTACACCTTC
CDR3 protein: CASSPGETGLVGYTF

V gene: TRBV2
clone size: -
J gene: TRBJ1-1
D gene: -
CDR3 DNA: TGTGCCAGCAAAGGGCTGGGAGAGGCTGAAGCTTTCTTT
CDR3 protein: CASKGLGEAEAFF

V gene: TRBV6-5
clone size: -
J gene: TRBJ2-1
D gene: -
CDR3 DNA: TGTGCCAGCAGTACCGGGCGGGGGCCCCGGGATGAGCAGTTCTTC
CDR3 protein: CASSTGRGPRDEQFF

V gene: TRBV12-3/TRBV12-4
clone size: -
J gene: TRBJ2-7
D gene: TRBD1
CDR3 DNA: TGTGCCAGCAGTTTACGGACAGGCCACGAGCAGTACTTC
CDR3 protein: CASSLRTGHEQYF

V gene: TRBV9
clone size: -
J gene: TRBJ2-7
D gene: TRBD2
CDR3 DNA: TGTGCCAGCAGCGTCGGGGGGATCTCAAGCTCCTACGAGCAGTACTTC
CDR3 protein: CASSVGGISSSYEQYF

V gene: TRBV13
clone size: -
J gene: TRBJ1-2
D gene: -
CDR3 DNA: TGTGCCAGCAGCTTTCATCAGTTAACTAACTATGGCTACACCTTC
CDR3 protein: CASSFHQLTNYGYTF

V gene: TRBV12-3/TRBV12-4
clone size: -
J gene: TRBJ1-2
D gene: -
CDR3 DNA: TGTGCCAGCACCTTGGGGGGGCCCTATGGCTACACCTTC
CDR3 protein: CASTLGGPYGYTF

V gene: TRBV28
clone size: -
J gene: TRBJ2-7
D gene: -
CDR3 DNA: TGTGCCAGCCTCGGGGGGCCCAGCTCCTACGAGCAGTACTTC
CDR3 protein: CASLGGPSSYEQYF

V gene: TRBV10-3
clone size: -
J gene: TRBJ2-5
D gene: TRBD1
CDR3 DNA: TGTGCCATCAGTGGGACAGGGGAAGAGACCCAGTACTTC
CDR3 protein: CAISGTGEETQYF

V gene: TRBV9
clone size: -
J gene: TRBJ2-1
D gene: -
CDR3 DNA: TGTGCCAGCAGCGTTGAGCCCTACAATGAGCAGTTCTTC
CDR3 protein: CASSVEPYNEQFF

V gene: TRBV6-6
clone size: -
J gene: TRBJ1-4
D gene: TRBD1
CDR3 DNA: TGTGCCAGCAGCTTTACCGGCCGGACAGGGGGCGCGAAGGATGAAAAACTGTTTTTT
CDR3 protein: CASSFTGRTGGAKDEKLFF

V gene: TRBV7-9
clone size: medium-sized
J gene: TRBJ1-5
D gene: -
CDR3 DNA: TGTGCCAGCAGCCCCTCGGGCAATCAGCCCCAGCATTTT
CDR3 protein: CASSPSGNQPQHF

V gene: TRBV19
clone size: -
J gene: TRBJ1-4
D gene: TRBD1
CDR3 DNA: TGTGCCAGTAGTCTAACAGGGGGTAAAGATGAAAAACTGTTTTTT
CDR3 protein: CASSLTGGKDEKLFF

V gene: TRBV7-2
clone size: -
J gene: TRBJ2-7
D gene: -
CDR3 DNA: TGTGCCAGCAGCTTAGGTTCCGGGGCCTACGAGCAGTACTTC
CDR3 protein: CASSLGSGAYEQYF

V gene: TRBV5-1
clone size: -
J gene: TRBJ2-7
D gene: TRBD1
CDR3 DNA: TGCGCCAGCAGCTTGGGCAGGGGGTCCCACGAGCAGTACTTC
CDR3 protein: CASSLGRGSHEQYF

V gene: TRBV6-6
clone size: -
J gene: TRBJ1-1
D gene: TRBD1
CDR3 DNA: TGTGCCAGCAGTTACCGGACAGGGGGATTTGGGGCTTTCTTT
CDR3 protein: CASSYRTGGFGAFF

V gene: TRBV9
clone size: -
J gene: TRBJ2-5
D gene: TRBD2
CDR3 DNA: TGTGCCAGCAGCCCCGGGACTAGCGGGGCCCACCAAGAGACCCAGTACTTC
CDR3 protein: CASSPGTSGAHQETQYF

V gene: TRBV9
clone size: -
J gene: TRBJ1-2
D gene: -
CDR3 DNA: TGTGCCAGCAGCACCCCCAAGCATGGCTACACCTTC
CDR3 protein: CASSTPKHGYTF

V gene: TRBV5-4
clone size: -
J gene: TRBJ2-5
D gene: TRBD1
CDR3 DNA: TGTGCCAGCAGCTTGCAGGGGGCTATGGAGACCCAGTACTTC
CDR3 protein: CASSLQGAMETQYF

V gene: TRBV30
clone size: -
J gene: TRBJ1-2
D gene: -
CDR3 DNA: TGTGCCTGGAGTGTCGGGGTATCAGGCTATGGCTACACCTTC
CDR3 protein: CAWSVGVSGYGYTF

V gene: TRBV3-1/TRBV3-2
clone size: -
J gene: TRBJ2-2
D gene: TRBD2
CDR3 DNA: TGTGCCACCCGGCGGGCTAGCGGGGGGCAGACCGGGGAGCTGTTTTTT
CDR3 protein: CATRRASGGQTGELFF

V gene: TRBV7-2
clone size: -
J gene: TRBJ2-7
D gene: -
CDR3 DNA: TGTGCCAGCAGCTACGACTATTTCTCCTACGAGCAGTACTTC
CDR3 protein: CASSYDYFSYEQYF

V gene: TRBV21-1
clone size: -
J gene: TRBJ2-4
D gene: -
CDR3 DNA: TGTGCCAGCAGCTCCCGGGAGGAGGACATTCAGTACTTC
CDR3 protein: CASSSREEDIQYF

V gene: TRBV10-2
clone size: -
J gene: TRBJ2-1
D gene: -
CDR3 DNA: TGCGCCAGCAGACTCACCTCCCGCAATGAGCAGTTCTTC
CDR3 protein: CASRLTSRNEQFF

V gene: TRBV5-8
clone size: -
J gene: TRBJ2-3
D gene: -
CDR3 DNA: TGTGCCAGCAGCTTCCCCAAACGGGGAGGTAACACAGATACGCAGTATTTT
CDR3 protein: CASSFPKRGGNTDTQYF

V gene: TRBV12-2
clone size: few
J gene: TRBJ2-5
D gene: -
CDR3 DNA: TGTGCAAGTCCCCCAGGGAGGGGGGTGTCCCAAGAGACCCAGTACTTC
CDR3 protein: CASPPGRGVSQETQYF

V gene: TRBV7-8
clone size: -
J gene: TRBJ1-5
D gene: TRBD1
CDR3 DNA: TGTGCCAGCAGCGAAAAGAGGACAGGGAGGGATCAGCCCCAGCATTTT
CDR3 protein: CASSEKRTGRDQPQHF